This T cell receptor (beta chain) was recorded in a study of T cell changes during pregnancy in multiple sclerosis. The germline V gene has CDR1 LNHDA and CDR2 SQIVND (reference sequence). J lost 6 bases, V lost 5 bases, and 10 bases had no gene match. The CDR3 has 16 amino acids. TCRdb keeps only in-frame clones here, not all; method: immunoSEQ multiplex PCR. This sample has 55,000 to 85,000 clones, with just over 90% found just once. The chain has TRBV19 and TRBJ2-1; 10 nucleotides line up with TRBD1. Sequenced here: peripheral blood, sampled after pregnancy. This receptor was identified in a female donor with multiple sclerosis, enrolled in a pregnancy study. The CDR3 bases are TGTGCCAGTAGTTCTAGCTCGGGACAGGGGCGCAATGAGCAGTTCTTC. It is translated as CASSSSSGQGRNEQFF.